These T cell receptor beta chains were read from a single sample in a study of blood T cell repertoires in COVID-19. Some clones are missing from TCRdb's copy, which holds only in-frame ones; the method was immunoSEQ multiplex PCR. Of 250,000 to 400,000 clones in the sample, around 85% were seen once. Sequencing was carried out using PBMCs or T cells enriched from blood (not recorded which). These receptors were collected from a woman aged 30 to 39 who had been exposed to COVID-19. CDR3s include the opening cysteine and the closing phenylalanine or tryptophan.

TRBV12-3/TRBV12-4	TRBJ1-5	CASTGLNQPQHF
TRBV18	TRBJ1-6	CASSPAQNNSPLHF
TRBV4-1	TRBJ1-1	CASSQVGAQGHTEAFF
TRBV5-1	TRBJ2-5	CASRAGNRETQYF
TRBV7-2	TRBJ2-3	CASSLGAISDTQYF
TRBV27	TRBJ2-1	CASSLGRGEQFF
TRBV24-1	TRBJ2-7	CATSDSSPGGEQYF
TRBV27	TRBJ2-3	CASSRPGQGAADTQYF
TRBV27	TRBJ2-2	CASSPGTTGELFF
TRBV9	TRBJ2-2	CASSLSGGETGELFF
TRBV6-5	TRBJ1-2	CASRRDSNYGYTF
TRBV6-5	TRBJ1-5	CASSPDRANQPQHF
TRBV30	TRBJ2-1	CASGLYNEQFF
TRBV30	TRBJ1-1	CAWSVLSRGTEAFF
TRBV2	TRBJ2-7	CASRGDRSGDEQYF
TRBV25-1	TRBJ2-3	CASSEWGGSSTDTQYF
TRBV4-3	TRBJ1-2	CASSQDRALSAGYTF
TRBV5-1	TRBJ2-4	CASSLRPTSGRENIQYF
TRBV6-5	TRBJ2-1	CASARDREPSNEQFF
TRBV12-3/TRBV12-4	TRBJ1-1	CASSRTRPVEAFF
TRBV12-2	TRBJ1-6	CASRLDPRGYNSPLHF
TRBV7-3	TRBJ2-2	CASRPTPRSGELFF
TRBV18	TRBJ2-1	CASSPTGTTVYNEQFF
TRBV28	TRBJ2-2	CASSAQQGSGELFF
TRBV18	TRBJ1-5	CASSPLDRDNQPQHF
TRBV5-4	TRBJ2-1	CASSHGTSDYNEQFF
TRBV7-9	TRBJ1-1	CASSLGDRVTEAFF
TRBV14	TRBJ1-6	CASSQAGPQVNKWSHNSPLHF
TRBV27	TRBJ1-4	CASTDSLNEKLFF
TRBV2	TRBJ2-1	CASSEGMGRNEQFF
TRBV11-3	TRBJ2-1	CASSGTSGRGEQFF
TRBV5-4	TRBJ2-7	CASSAKGVSYEQYF
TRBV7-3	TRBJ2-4	CASSLVGTPGPRNIQYF
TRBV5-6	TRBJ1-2	CASSLAGTGVGYGYTF
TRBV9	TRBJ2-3	CASSVGGGASTDTQYF
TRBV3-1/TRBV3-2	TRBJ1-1	CASSPIRSPNTEAFF
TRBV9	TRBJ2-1	CASSFSGGAYNEQFF
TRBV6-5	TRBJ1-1	CASTQGQGAAAFF
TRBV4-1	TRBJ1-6	CASSLSPEQGLNSPLHF
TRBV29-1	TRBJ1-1	CSVIRDYETEAFF
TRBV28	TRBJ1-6	CASVGGSGTALHF
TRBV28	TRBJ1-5	CASRVQGQPQHF
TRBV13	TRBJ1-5	CASSSRFTGDNQPQHF
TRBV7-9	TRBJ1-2	CASSNVRGQGNIYTF
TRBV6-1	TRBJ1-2	CASSEGTANYGYTF